This T cell receptor beta chain was recovered during a study of cytomegalovirus exposure and HLA in healthy donors. Study-wide context: Caucasian-associated ancestry cluster membership applied to just over 80% of around 400 genotyped donors. Points from the study as a whole: In terms of immune exposure information, only CMV serostatus was available. The likely explanation for a cluster of highly shared sequence variants was sequencing artifact.

CDR1 and CDR2 from the germline V gene are SGHVS and FQNEAQ. V gave up 1 base and J gave up 4 bases; unmatched junction bases: 12. The CDR3 is 17 residues long. Both 60 Vbeta primers and 13 Jbeta primers went into the PCR. Sequencing was performed with immunoSEQ multiplex PCR; in TCRdb, only in-frame clones are kept and a portion is missing. The table lists some 250,000 clones, around 81% of them singletons. As for this clone: Its specificity is unknown.

Despite likely unrecorded immune exposures, the donors were nominally healthy at the time of sampling. Material for sequencing was PBMCs. This sequence joins TRBV7-8 and TRBJ1-1; 7 nucleotides line up with TRBD1. This clonotype was sampled from an older woman in good health and CMV-seropositive. In nucleotides, the CDR3 is TGTGCCAGCAGCTTAGAAGGCTCCAGGGGGATATCCACTGAAGCTTTCTTT. Amino acids: CASSLEGSRGISTEAFF.